The rows below give T cell receptor beta chains drawn from one sample of a study of shared clonotypes between healthy human individuals. TCRdb's table, derived via immunoSEQ multiplex PCR, lists solely in-frame clones and lacks some. Of approximately 2,000,000 clones in the sample, just under 95% were seen once. Sequenced input: naive CD4+ T cells from PBMCs. All receptors come from a man between 18 and 35 years old in good health. Some clones in this sample may be carry-over from other donors' samples. Each CDR3 is given with its conserved first and last residue. A D gene is named only where the DNA matches it firmly. Some rows have no size entry. The others give once, few or many, or a class for an expanded clone.

TRBV5-1	TRBJ1-4	TRBD1	.	CASTPGQVNEKLFF	TGCGCCAGCACCCCAGGACAGGTCAATGAAAAACTGTTTTTT
TRBV6-1	TRBJ2-7	.	.	CASIPGPTYEQYF	TGTGCCAGTATCCCGGGACCGACCTACGAGCAGTACTTC
TRBV6-5	TRBJ2-7	TRBD1	few	CASSYSRDRTYEQYF	TGTGCCAGCAGTTACTCGAGGGACAGGACCTACGAGCAGTACTTC
TRBV7-2	TRBJ2-2	.	.	CASSHPLGELFF	TGTGCCAGCAGCCACCCCTTGGGGGAGCTGTTTTTT
TRBV7-2	TRBJ1-2	.	.	CASSLVSNSAGYGYTF	TGTGCCAGCAGCTTAGTGTCTAATTCCGCGGGCTATGGCTACACCTTC
TRBV5-6	TRBJ2-7	.	.	CASSHMSGEQYF	TGTGCCAGCAGCCATATGAGCGGGGAGCAGTACTTC
TRBV7-9	TRBJ2-7	TRBD2	.	CASSLGGSGYEQYF	TGTGCCAGCAGCTTGGGCGGGAGTGGATACGAGCAGTACTTC
TRBV28	TRBJ1-5	.	.	CASSLRTLVRDQPQHF	TGTGCCAGCAGTTTACGGACCCTTGTCCGGGATCAGCCCCAGCATTTT
TRBV5-1	TRBJ2-2	.	few	CASSLVSGANTGELFF	TGCGCCAGCAGCTTGGTCTCTGGGGCGAACACCGGGGAGCTGTTTTTT
TRBV28	TRBJ2-7	TRBD2	once	CASSMRLAGVGEQYF	TGTGCCAGCAGTATGCGACTAGCGGGAGTCGGCGAGCAGTACTTC
TRBV21-1	TRBJ2-7	.	.	CASSYPGRLAGERGHEQYF	TGTGCCAGCAGCTACCCCGGGCGGCTAGCGGGGGAGAGGGGCCACGAGCAGTACTTC
TRBV28	TRBJ1-5	TRBD1	.	CASGGQGARNQPQHF	TGTGCCAGCGGGGGACAGGGGGCCCGAAATCAGCCCCAGCATTTT
TRBV4-2	TRBJ2-6	.	.	CASSQDWASGANVLTF	TGTGCCAGCAGCCAAGATTGGGCGAGCGGGGCCAACGTCCTGACTTTC
TRBV25-1	TRBJ2-1	TRBD1	.	CASSEMRGQGRYNEQFF	TGTGCCAGCAGTGAAATGAGGGGACAGGGCAGATACAATGAGCAGTTCTTC
TRBV6-5	TRBJ1-1	TRBD1	.	CASSYLQGVEAFF	TGTGCCAGCAGTTACCTGCAGGGGGTTGAAGCTTTCTTT
TRBV29-1	TRBJ1-1	.	.	CSVEGRALAEAFF	TGCAGCGTTGAAGGCAGGGCTCTAGCTGAAGCTTTCTTT
TRBV30	TRBJ2-3	TRBD1	.	CAWSKQGAATDTQYF	TGTGCCTGGAGTAAACAGGGGGCAGCAACAGATACGCAGTATTTT
TRBV11-1	TRBJ1-2	.	.	CASSLARGSGYTF	TGTGCCAGCAGCTTAGCCAGGGGAAGCGGCTACACCTTC
TRBV28	TRBJ1-1	.	few	CASSRGITEAFF	TGTGCCAGCTCGAGGGGGATTACTGAAGCTTTCTTT
TRBV5-8	TRBJ2-3	TRBD1	.	CASTWTGGTDTQYF	TGTGCCAGCACCTGGACAGGGGGCACAGATACGCAGTATTTT
TRBV28	TRBJ1-1	.	.	CASSLGRGAREAFF	TGTGCCAGCAGTTTGGGAAGGGGGGCACGAGAAGCTTTCTTT
TRBV7-2	TRBJ2-7	TRBD1	.	CASSLRQGASYEQYF	TGTGCCAGCAGCTTAAGACAGGGGGCTTCCTACGAGCAGTACTTC
TRBV7-9	TRBJ1-2	.	.	CASSPARDRLYGYTF	TGTGCCAGCAGCCCAGCACGGGACCGACTCTATGGCTACACCTTC
TRBV5-6	TRBJ2-3	TRBD2	once	CASSLPSGSTQYF	TGTGCCAGCAGCTTGCCTAGCGGGAGTACGCAGTATTTT
TRBV7-9	TRBJ2-6	.	.	CASSRQANSGANVLTF	TGTGCCAGCAGCCGACAGGCAAACTCTGGGGCCAACGTCCTGACTTTC